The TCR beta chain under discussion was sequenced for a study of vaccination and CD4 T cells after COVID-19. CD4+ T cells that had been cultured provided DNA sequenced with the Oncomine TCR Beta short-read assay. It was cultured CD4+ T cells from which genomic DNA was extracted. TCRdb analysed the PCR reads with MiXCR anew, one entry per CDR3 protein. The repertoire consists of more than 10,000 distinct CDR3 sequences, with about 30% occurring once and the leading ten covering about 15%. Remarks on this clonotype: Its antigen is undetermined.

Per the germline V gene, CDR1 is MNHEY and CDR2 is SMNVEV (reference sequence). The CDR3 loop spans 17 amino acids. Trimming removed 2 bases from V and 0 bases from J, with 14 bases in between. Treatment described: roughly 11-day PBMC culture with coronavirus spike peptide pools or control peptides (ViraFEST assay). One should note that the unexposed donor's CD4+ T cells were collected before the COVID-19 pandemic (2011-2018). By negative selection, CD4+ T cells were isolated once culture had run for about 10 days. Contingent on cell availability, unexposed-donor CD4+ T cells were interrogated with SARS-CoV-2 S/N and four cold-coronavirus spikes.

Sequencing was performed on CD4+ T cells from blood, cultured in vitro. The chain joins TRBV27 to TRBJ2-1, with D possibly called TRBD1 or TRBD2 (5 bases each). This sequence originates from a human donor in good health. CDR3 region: CASSLKGRTTSYNEQFF. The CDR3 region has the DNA TGTGCCAGCAGTTTAAAGGGACGAACCACCTCCTACAATGAGCAGTTCTTC.